One sample yielded the 26 T cell receptor beta chains listed below, sequenced in a study of T cells of healthy individuals. Each CDR3 protein is one row after TCRdb ran MiXCR on the 5' RACE reads. The profile shows about 63,000 distinct CDR3 sequences, 15% to 20% of them singletons. These receptors were obtained from a human donor in good health.

The chain employs TRBV20-1 and TRBJ2-2; the match to TRBD1 covers 11 bases. J gave up 4 bases and V 6 bases, and 13 bases lay outside the gene matches. The CDR3 totals 17 residues. Germline V gene lookup returns CDR1 DFQATT and CDR2 SNEGSKA (reference sequence). The CDR3 DNA reads as TGCAGTGCCGAAGGACAGGGGGCGCACAGGGGCACCGGGGAGCTGTTTTTT. Protein sequence: CSAEGQGAHRGTGELFF.

This clonotype has more than one count but fewer than ten. J is TRBJ2-1 and V is TRBV9; TRBD2 matches 11 bases. The CDR3 consists of 15 residues. The V gene's germline CDR1 is SGDLS and CDR2 YYNGEE. The J segment lost 5 bases and the V segment lost 3 bases, leaving 4 bases of the junction unmatched. This chain's CDR3 is CASSAGTSGNNEQFF. The CDR3 nucleotides are TGTGCCAGCAGCGCCGGGACTAGCGGAAACAATGAGCAGTTCTTC.

This clonotype was observed at least ten times. This chain joins TRBV28 and TRBJ2-3; D is uncertain. Trimming took 1 base from V and 4 from J, leaving 12 bases between them. Germline values: CDR1 MDHEN, CDR2 SYDVKM. There are 15 residues in the CDR3. CDR3: CASSLSDRSADTQYF. For the CDR3, the DNA is TGTGCCAGCAGTTTATCCGACCGGAGCGCAGATACGCAGTATTTT.

This clonotype has at least ten counts. The V gene is TRBV15, the J gene TRBJ2-3; D gene ambiguous. In germline, CDR1 is LNHNV, CDR2 YYDKDF (reference sequence). The CDR3 has 13 residues. V shed 3 bases and J shed 4 bases, with 8 bases lying between them. The CDR3 is CATSRSRADTQYF. The CDR3, as DNA: TGTGCCACCAGCAGGTCTAGGGCAGATACGCAGTATTTT.

This clonotype was seen many times. CDR3 in amino acids: CSARDGGGAETQYF. The CDR3 bases are TGCAGTGCTAGAGATGGCGGGGGGGCGGAGACCCAGTACTTC. The chain joins TRBV20-1 to TRBJ2-5; 9 bases match TRBD2. Trimming took 0 bases from V and 5 from J; bases not matched to a gene: 4. CDR3 length: 14 residues. CDR1 and CDR2 (germline): DFQATT, SNEGSKA (reference sequence).

The chain links TRBV11-3 to TRBJ2-3; D unclear. The CDR3 is 14 amino acids. Per germline, CDR1 SGHNT and CDR2 YENEEA. Trimming cost V 5 bases and J 4 bases, with 13 bases left between them. The CDR3: CASSTPPAADTQYF. CDR3 nucleotide sequence: TGTGCCAGCAGCACACCGCCGGCGGCAGATACGCAGTATTTT.

The rearrangement links TRBV5-1 to TRBJ2-7; 11 positions agree with TRBD1. V dropped 3 bases and J dropped 3; count of bases not matched to a gene: 5. Germline assignment: CDR1 SGHRS and CDR2 YFSETQ. The CDR3 is 15 residues long. CDR3 sequence: CASSSPGTGGYEQYF. DNA for the CDR3: TGCGCCAGCAGCTCCCCAGGGACAGGGGGCTACGAGCAGTACTTC.

This chain connects TRBV20-1 to TRBJ1-5; TRBD1 might be the D (6 bases). The CDR3 is 14 residues long. V lost 6 bases, J lost 0 bases, and 12 bases lay in between. Germline CDR1 and CDR2: DFQATT and SNEGSKA (reference sequence). The CDR3 sequence: CSATTGNSNQPQHF. The CDR3 DNA is TGCAGTGCAACAACAGGGAATAGCAATCAGCCCCAGCATTTT.

J is TRBJ2-7 and V is TRBV25-1; D is undetermined. CDR1 MGHDK and CDR2 SYGVNS come from the germline V gene. CDR3 length: 15 residues. The V end lost 3 bases, the J end lost 0 bases, and 12 bases lay between the germline ends. The CDR3 region has the DNA TGTGCCAGCAGTGATAAGTTACCATCCTCCTACGAGCAGTACTTC. Translation gives CASSDKLPSSYEQYF.

This clonotype was picked up many times. This chain connects TRBV3-1 to TRBJ2-1; D may be TRBD2 (6 bases). The V and J ends lost 0 bases and 7 bases respectively, with 16 bases between them. This CDR3 has 16 amino acids. Germline CDR1 is LGHDT and CDR2 is YNNKEL (reference sequence). Here the CDR3 DNA reads TGTGCCAGCAGCCAAGACGTCGGAGGGTTGAGGAATGAGCAGTTCTTC. Translation: CASSQDVGGLRNEQFF.

V usage is TRBV6-5 and J usage is TRBJ1-2; no firm D call. The CDR3 extends over 14 amino acids. V shed 2 bases and J shed 8 bases, with 15 bases lying between them. Germline lookup yields CDR1 MNHEY and CDR2 SVGAGI. The DNA for the CDR3 is TGTGCCAGCAGTTACCTGACGGGCATCCAAGGCTACACCTTC. Amino acid sequence: CASSYLTGIQGYTF.

Ten or more counts support this clonotype. J is TRBJ1-3 and V is TRBV12-3 or TRBV12-4; D is undetermined. With 7 bases removed from V and 0 bases from J, the gap between germline ends came to 10 bases. The CDR3 totals 14 residues. The CDR3 protein is CASTEDLSGNTIYF. As DNA, the CDR3 is TGTGCCAGCACCGAAGACCTCTCTGGAAACACCATATATTTT.

The chain joins TRBV20-1 to TRBJ1-5, with 8 bases aligning to TRBD1. Losses at the gene ends were 3 bases for V and 4 bases for J; bases not matched to a gene: 14. Germline V gives CDR1 DFQATT, CDR2 SNEGSKA (reference sequence). The CDR3 runs to 17 residues. The CDR3 DNA follows: TGCAGTGCTAGGGGTCGGACAGGGTCGGGCGCTAATCAGCCCCAGCATTTT. Amino acid sequence: CSARGRTGSGANQPQHF.

This clonotype has only a few counts. The rearrangement joins TRBV10-3 to TRBJ2-1; weak D call: TRBD1 (5 bases). CDR1 and CDR2 from the germline V gene are ENHRY and SYGVKD. The CDR3 has 11 amino acids. V was pared by 6 bases and J by 8 bases, with 8 bases between. CDR3 sequence reads: CAIRAGYEQFF. In DNA form, the CDR3 reads TGTGCCATCAGAGCAGGGTATGAGCAGTTCTTC.

The chain recombines TRBV7-9 with TRBJ2-7, with 14 bases identical to TRBD2. The CDR3 contains 16 residues. The J segment lost 5 bases and the V segment lost 5 bases, leaving 8 bases of the junction unmatched. Germline V CDR1 and CDR2: SEHNR, FQNEAQ (reference sequence). This CDR3 is CASSPRTSGRRNEQYF. The CDR3 coding sequence is TGTGCCAGCAGCCCGCGGACTAGCGGGAGGAGAAACGAGCAGTACTTC.

Points on this clonotype: Germline is not matched at one junction end, which may reflect a read error. This rearrangement joins TRBV7-8 to TRBJ2-2, with a possible D match to TRBD2 (6 bases). This CDR3 is built from 18 residues. Germline V gene sequence: CDR1 SGHVS, CDR2 FQNEAQ. Written as DNA, the CDR3 is TGTGCCAGCAGCCCCAGATGGCTAGCGAGGAGGAATACCGGGGACCTGTTTTTT. Protein product: CASSPRWLARRNTGDLFF.

This clonotype came up many times. The rearrangement joins TRBV14 to TRBJ1-1; weak D call: TRBD1 (5 bases). The CDR3 consists of 16 residues. Germline loops: CDR1 SGHDN, CDR2 FVKESK. V lost 2 bases and J 0 bases, leaving 13 bases between the germline ends. Here the CDR3 DNA reads TGTGCCAGCAGCCAAATAGGACTGACAGTGAACACTGAAGCTTTCTTT. Protein product: CASSQIGLTVNTEAFF.

The chain recombines TRBV7-2 with TRBJ1-4; 8 nucleotides line up with TRBD1. CDR1 and CDR2 (germline): SGHTA, FQGNSA. V trimming: 1 base; J trimming: 10 bases; junction bases outside the gene matches: 11. This CDR3 contains 16 residues. CDR3 sequence: CASSLDPPGTGGKLFF. The CDR3 DNA follows: TGTGCCAGCAGCTTAGACCCTCCCGGGACAGGTGGAAAACTGTTTTTT.

The chain joins TRBV9 to TRBJ2-1; D is undetermined. V lost 9 bases, J lost 8 bases, and 15 bases lay in between. This CDR3 comprises 12 residues. Germline V gene data show CDR1 as SGDLS and CDR2 as YYNGEE. The CDR3 sequence: CANRPARDEQFF. As DNA, the CDR3 is TGTGCCAACAGACCAGCTAGGGATGAGCAGTTCTTC.

This clonotype was seen many times. The chain employs TRBV4-2 and TRBJ1-5; D is uncertain. This CDR3 spans 15 amino acids. Germline assignment: CDR1 LGHNA and CDR2 YNFKEQ. Trimming stripped 1 base from V and 2 bases from J, with 9 bases between. The CDR3 spells CASSQVWVGNQPQHF. CDR3 coding DNA: TGTGCCAGCAGCCAAGTCTGGGTCGGCAATCAGCCCCAGCATTTT.

The sample holds many counts of this clonotype. This chain uses TRBV12-3 or TRBV12-4 with TRBJ1-1; D call uncertain. Trimming took 0 bases from V and 1 from J, leaving 3 bases between them. The CDR3 extends over 13 amino acids. The CDR3 DNA follows: TGTGCCAGCAGTTTAGCGGGGAACACTGAAGCTTTCTTT. As protein: CASSLAGNTEAFF.

This clonotype appeared a single time. This rearrangement joins TRBV10-3 to TRBJ2-5; 12 bases are shared with TRBD2. Losses at the gene ends were 10 bases for V and 5 bases for J; bases not matched to a gene: 5. The CDR3 loop spans 13 amino acids. From germline, CDR1 is ENHRY and CDR2 SYGVKD. CDR3 sequence: CATRLAGDETQYF. CDR3 coding DNA: TGTGCCACTAGACTAGCGGGGGATGAGACCCAGTACTTC.

This chain joins TRBV16 and TRBJ1-5; D may be TRBD1 (5 bases). Germline V CDR1 and CDR2: KGHSY, FQNENV. The CDR3 has 14 amino acids. V lost 2 bases to trimming and J lost 2 bases, with 7 bases between them. This chain's CDR3 is CASSQRDRNQPQHF. Written as DNA, the CDR3 is TGTGCCAGCAGCCAAAGGGACCGCAATCAGCCCCAGCATTTT.

This clonotype has more than one count but fewer than ten. This chain uses TRBV12-3 or TRBV12-4 with TRBJ1-1; 10 bases line up with TRBD1. The V and J ends lost 8 bases and 11 bases, in that order; junction bases with no gene match: 14. This CDR3 comprises 14 residues. The CDR3 is CASRLVRQGAMAFF. The CDR3 nucleotides read TGTGCCAGCCGCCTCGTACGACAGGGGGCGATGGCTTTCTTT.

The chain employs TRBV25-1 and TRBJ2-1; D is unresolved. V gave up 4 bases and J gave up 5 bases, with 12 bases separating them. Germline V gives CDR1 MGHDK, CDR2 SYGVNS. This CDR3 has 14 amino acids. CDR3 amino acids: CASSGEESDNEQFF. For the CDR3, the DNA is TGTGCCAGCAGTGGAGAGGAGAGTGACAATGAGCAGTTCTTC.

In its sample, this clonotype was seen many times. This chain links TRBV7-2 with TRBJ1-1; maybe TRBD1 (5 bases). In germline, CDR1 is SGHTA, CDR2 FQGNSA. There are 15 residues in the CDR3. Trimming pared 1 base from V and 1 base from J, leaving 10 bases between. The CDR3 loop is CASSLVAGRNTEAFF. The CDR3 region has the DNA TGTGCCAGCAGCTTAGTCGCAGGGAGGAACACTGAAGCTTTCTTT.